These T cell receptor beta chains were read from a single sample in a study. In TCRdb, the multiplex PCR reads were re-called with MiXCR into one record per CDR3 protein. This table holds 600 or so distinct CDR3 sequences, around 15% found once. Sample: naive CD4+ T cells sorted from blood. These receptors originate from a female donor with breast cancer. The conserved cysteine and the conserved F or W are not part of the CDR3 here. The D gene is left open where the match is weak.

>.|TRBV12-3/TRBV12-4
ASSSSAIYYGYT
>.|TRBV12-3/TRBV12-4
ASGSQRARGYT
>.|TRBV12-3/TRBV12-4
ASSLQATNYGYT
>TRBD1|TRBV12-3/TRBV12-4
ASSYTGQNYGYT
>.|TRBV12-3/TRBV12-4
ASSLEGQLNYGYT
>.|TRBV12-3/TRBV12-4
ASSTADAPGYT
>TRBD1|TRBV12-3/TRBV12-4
ASSLRDRVVGYT
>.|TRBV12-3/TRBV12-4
ASSQTPNYGYT
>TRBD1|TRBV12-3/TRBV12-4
ASSRGQGTSNYGYT
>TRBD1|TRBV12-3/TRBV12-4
ASSLAGTAYGYT
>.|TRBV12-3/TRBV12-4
ASSTTGYGYT
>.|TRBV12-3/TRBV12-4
ASSGGTYSYGYT
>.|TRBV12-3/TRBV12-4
ASSLQDFIGYT
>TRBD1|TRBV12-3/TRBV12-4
ASRLGTGTYGYT
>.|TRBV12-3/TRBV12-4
ASSSDRERTGGYT
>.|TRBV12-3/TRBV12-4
ASSRDSGHGYT
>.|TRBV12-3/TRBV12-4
ASSFDRINYGYT
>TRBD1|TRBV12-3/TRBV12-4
ASSRTGTNYGYT
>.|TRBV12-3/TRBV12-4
ASSSSLRGGYGYT
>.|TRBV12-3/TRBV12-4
ASSLDTNADLLYGYT
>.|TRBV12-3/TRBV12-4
ASSSWTAPIYGYT
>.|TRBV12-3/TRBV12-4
ASSEASDGYT
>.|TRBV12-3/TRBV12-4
ASSQGTDGYT
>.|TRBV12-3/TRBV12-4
ASSIGGAGYT
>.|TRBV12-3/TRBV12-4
ASSRDTNYGYT
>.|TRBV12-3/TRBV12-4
ASSSPADYGYT
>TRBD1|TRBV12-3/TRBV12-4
ASSPGTGKGYGYT
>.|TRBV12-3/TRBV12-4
ASTSRVRGYT
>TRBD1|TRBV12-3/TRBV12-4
ASRIGTGDHGYT
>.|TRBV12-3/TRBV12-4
ASSPRERLGYT
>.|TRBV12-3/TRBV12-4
ASSSPGEHLSGYT
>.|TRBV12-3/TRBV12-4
ASSLEGAGYGYT
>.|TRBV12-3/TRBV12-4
ASSLNGGYT
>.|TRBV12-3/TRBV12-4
ASSYGYRDGYT
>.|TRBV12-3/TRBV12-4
ASSPTQGNYGYT
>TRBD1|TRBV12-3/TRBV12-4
ASSLMDRDGGYT
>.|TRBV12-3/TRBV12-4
ASSQTGTNNYGYT